Sequencing of this T cell receptor beta chain was carried out in a study of blood T cell repertoires in COVID-19. The length of the CDR3 is 14 residues. Germline V lookup: CDR1 SGHRS, CDR2 YFSETQ. The ends were cut back, 4 bases at V and 5 bases at J, with 15 bases in the middle. Profiled with immunoSEQ multiplex PCR; TCRdb holds only in-frame clones, not every one. The sample lists over 90,000 clones; more than 85% were seen once. The chain has TRBV5-1 and TRBJ2-5, with D possibly being TRBD2 (6 bases). The sequence came from a man younger than 35 with acute or convalescent COVID-19. Sequenced input: peripheral blood. Here the CDR3 reads CASSPDGGHETQYF. CDR3 sequence (DNA): TGCGCCAGCAGCCCGGACGGAGGGCACGAGACCCAGTACTTC.